The clone carrying this T cell receptor beta chain was seen repeatedly, ten times or more. Antigen specificity is unknown. This entry comes from a study of regulatory T cells in long-lasting Graves disease. The V end lost 8 bases, the J end lost 1 base, and 11 bases lay between the germline ends. The length of the CDR3 is 13 residues. Germline V lookup: CDR1 KGHSH, CDR2 LQKENI. Whole-study results and caveats: There was favoring of TRBV28, TRBJ1-2 and TRBJ2-5 in persistent disease. TCR diversity was lower in persistent than newly diagnosed Graves' disease.

Time point given: newly diagnosed GD, antithyroid drugs for less than 3 months. The TCR library was prepared using RNA isolated from PBMCs. The authors built TCR beta libraries using iRepertoire HTBI primers and Arm-PCR of CDR3 regions. TCRdb itself ran the multiplex PCR reads through MiXCR, one entry per CDR3 protein. The sample consists of some 500,000 distinct CDR3 sequences, around 15% of them appearing once. The same specimen was also included in a second study, on T cells in Graves' hyperthyroidism and ophthalmopathy.

The input for sequencing was peripheral blood mononuclear cells (PBMCs), taken at new diagnosis, from a patient treated with antithyroid drugs. This TCR was recovered from a woman aged 35-65 years with Graves disease. The chain recombines TRBV18 with TRBJ1-1, with D possibly matching TRBD1 (5 bases). The CDR3 region has the DNA TGTGCCAGCGCAGAAGACAGGAACACTGAAGCTTTCTTT. It codes for CASAEDRNTEAFF.